This section outlines one TCR beta chain sequence together with its context. Its antigen is unknown. The sample comes from a study of cytomegalovirus exposure and HLA in healthy donors. Study outcomes and limitations: Confirmation in vitro established that a few CMV-associated chains were specific for CMV antigens. The productive fraction for most TCR beta V segments was about 87% or about 30% in an earlier analysis.

CDR3 length: 13 residues. CDR1 SGDLS and CDR2 YYNGEE come from the germline V gene. Trimming shortened V by 4 bases and J by 5 bases, and 10 bases separated the two germline ends. Use of 60 Vbeta and 13 Jbeta primers characterized the PCR. Profiled with immunoSEQ multiplex PCR; TCRdb holds only in-frame clones, not every one. This table has 150,000 or so clones, roughly 70% appearing once. What was sequenced was PBMCs. This TCR came from a man aged 25 to 45 in good health and CMV-seropositive. The V and J genes are TRBV9 and TRBJ1-5, with D possibly being TRBD1 (6 bases). The DNA of the CDR3 is TGTGCCAGCAGCCTCGGGGGGCATCAGCCCCAGCATTTT. Protein sequence: CASSLGGHQPQHF.